This T cell receptor (beta chain) is from a study of Ad26.COV2.S vaccination and SARS-CoV-2 variants. Looking at the study overall: Ad26.COV2.S, an intramuscular injection, was given once or twice 56 days apart.

The assay was immunoSEQ multiplex PCR, and TCRdb's table has in-frame clones only and misses some. This repertoire shows a few hundred thousand clones, roughly 88% found once; its top ten account for around 5%. Germline V CDR1 and CDR2: SGDLS, YYNGEE. The CDR3 has 15 amino acids. V lost 0 bases and J lost 2, with 10 bases in between. Treatment described: about 20 received Ad26.COV2.S at low or high dose, single or two shots; about 5 received placebo; per-sample allocation not given. The samples date from day 63 after the first vaccine or placebo injection. The sequence came from a person between 18 and 65 years old who received the Ad26.COV2.S COVID-19 vaccine or a placebo. The V gene is TRBV9, the J gene TRBJ2-3, with a tentative D call TRBD1 (6 bases). Material: peripheral blood, obtained in a trial of Ad26.COV2.S vaccine versus placebo. The CDR3 region has the DNA TGTGCCAGCAGCGTAGGGGGGCACACCACAGATACGCAGTATTTT. This codes for CASSVGGHTTDTQYF.